Listed here are 28 T cell receptor beta chains from one sample, sequenced in a study of cytomegalovirus exposure and HLA in healthy donors. The study ran its PCR with 60 Vbeta and 13 Jbeta primers. The protocol was immunoSEQ multiplex PCR, while the TCRdb copy is restricted to in-frame clones and leaves out a portion. The sample includes 150,000 to 200,000 clones, about 79% of them seen just once. Sample: PBMCs. All receptors derive from a man aged 50 to 59 in good health and CMV-seropositive.

This CDR3 is CASSLGGRERAFF. Here the CDR3 DNA reads TGTGCCAGCAGCTTAGGGGGTAGGGAGCGAGCTTTCTTT. The chain couples TRBV11-2 to TRBJ1-1; D unresolved. Per germline, CDR1 SGHAT and CDR2 FQNNGV. Trimming removed 1 base at V and 10 bases at J, with 13 bases between. This CDR3 is 13 amino acids long.

This chain connects TRBV5-5 to TRBJ1-5, with TRBD1 identical over 8 bases. Trimming cost V 1 base and J 4 bases; bases outside gene matches: 7. The CDR3 is 16 residues long. Germline CDR1 SGHKS, CDR2 YYEKEE (reference sequence). The CDR3 region is CASSLSAGTGNQPQHF. CDR3 DNA: TGTGCCAGCAGCTTGTCCGCCGGGACAGGTAATCAGCCCCAGCATTTT.

The V and J genes are TRBV7-2 and TRBJ1-1; no firm D call. Per germline, CDR1 SGHTA and CDR2 FQGNSA. Trimming left V 7 bases short and J 4 bases short, with 7 bases between. CDR3 size: 11 residues. The CDR3 DNA reads TGTGCCAGCACCTACGGCACTGAAGCTTTCTTT. Encoded protein: CASTYGTEAFF.

About this clone: Germline and junction disagree at one end, which may indicate a read error. The chain recombines TRBV7-9 with TRBJ1-1; perhaps TRBD1 as D (6 bases). Germline V gene data show CDR1 as SEHNR and CDR2 as FQNEAQ (reference sequence). CDR3 size: 13 residues. The CDR3 DNA reads as TGTTCCAGCAGCCCAGGGGTGTACACTGAAGCTTTCTTT. Translated: CSSSPGVYTEAFF. The variable domain in full, completed from reference TRBV7-9 and TRBJ1-1, reads DTGVSQNPRHKITKRGQNVTFRCDPISEHNRLYWYRQTLGQGPEFLTYFQNEAQLEKSRLLSDRFSAERPKGSFSTLEIQRTEQGDSAMYLCSSSPGVYTEAFFGQGTRLTVV.

In nucleotides, the CDR3 is TGTGCCAGCAGCTTAGGGCGTCGGAGCTCTGGAAACACCATATATTTT. It encodes CASSLGRRSSGNTIYF. The V and J genes are TRBV11-1 and TRBJ1-3; D gene uncertain. Per the germline V gene, CDR1 is SGHAT and CDR2 is FQDESV (reference sequence). With 1 base removed from V and 0 bases from J, the gap between germline ends came to 10 bases. The CDR3 sequence is 16 residues long. The full variable domain, in which reference TRBV11-1 and TRBJ1-3 provide the parts outside the CDR3, is EAEVAQSPRYKITEKSQAVAFWCDPISGHATLYWYRQILGQGPELLVQFQDESVVDDSQLPKDRFSAERLKGVDSTLKIQPAELGDSAMYLCASSLGRRSSGNTIYFGEGSWLTVV.

In this sample, this clone turned up once. The V call is TRBV2, the J call TRBJ2-7; 8 nucleotides match TRBD1. The ends lost 2 bases at V and 0 bases at J; junction bases unmatched: 3. CDR1 and CDR2 (germline): SNHLY, FYNNEI. The CDR3 totals 15 residues. The CDR3 is CASSEYRGSSYEQYV. For the CDR3, the DNA is TGTGCCAGCAGTGAATACAGGGGGTCCTCCTACGAGCAGTACGTC.

This chain connects TRBV6-4 to TRBJ2-4, with a weak D call TRBD2 (7 bases). The CDR3 has 18 residues. V lost 9 bases to trimming and J lost 0 bases, with 24 bases between them. The germline CDR1 and CDR2 sequences are MRHNA and SNTAGT. The CDR3 loop reads CARGGAARTRKAKNIQYF. CDR3 DNA: TGTGCCAGAGGGGGGGCAGCCCGAACCCGTAAAGCCAAAAACATTCAGTACTTC.

This clone was seen only a few times. The chain is built from TRBV2 and TRBJ1-6; D gene ambiguous. Trimming removed 4 bases from V and 10 bases from J, with 20 bases in between. CDR3 length: 16 amino acids. Germline CDR1 reads SNHLY; CDR2 reads FYNNEI. The CDR3 region is CASSAGISASGSPLHF. CDR3 DNA: TGTGCCAGCAGTGCCGGGATTTCGGCAAGTGGGTCACCCCTCCACTTT.

The chain is built from TRBV7-9 and TRBJ1-3; 8 nucleotides line up with TRBD1. V lost 1 base, J lost 0 bases, and 2 bases stayed unmatched. Germline V CDR1 and CDR2: SEHNR, FQNEAQ (reference sequence). The CDR3 is 16 residues long. The CDR3 loop reads CASSLGQGTSGNTIYF. The CDR3 nucleotides are TGTGCCAGCAGCTTAGGACAGGGGACCTCTGGAAACACCATATATTTT.

The chain has TRBV5-8 and TRBJ2-1, with 8 bases lining up with TRBD2. V was pared by 4 bases and J by 7 bases, with 4 bases of the junction left unmatched. This CDR3 has 13 amino acids. Germline loops: CDR1 SGHTS, CDR2 YDEGEE. CDR3 bases: TGTGCCAGCAGCGGGACTAGGGAGAATGAGCAGTTCTTC. It yields the protein CASSGTRENEQFF.

In this sample, this clone turned up once. J is TRBJ2-7 and V is TRBV7-2, with D maybe TRBD1 (6 bases). Germline CDR1 and CDR2: SGHTA and FQGNSA. The CDR3 contains 19 residues. Trimming took off 0 bases at V and 5 bases at J, with 26 bases between the two ends. Written as DNA, the CDR3 is TGTGCCAGCAGCTTAGCGCAAAGTTCCAGGACAGTTAAATACAACGAGCAGTACTTC. It is translated as CASSLAQSSRTVKYNEQYF.

This chain uses TRBV19 with TRBJ1-1; 8 bases agree with TRBD1. Germline V gene sequence: CDR1 LNHDA, CDR2 SQIVND (reference sequence). V gave up 3 bases and J gave up 5 bases; unmatched junction bases: 8. The CDR3 has 15 residues. The CDR3 loop is CASSMSTGARTEAFF. In nucleotides, the CDR3 is TGTGCCAGTAGTATGTCGACAGGGGCGAGGACTGAAGCTTTCTTT.

The V and J genes are TRBV5-1 and TRBJ1-2; 8 positions match TRBD1. The CDR3 is made up of 13 amino acids. V was clipped by 6 bases and J by 13 bases; unmatched bases: 14. The germline V gene has CDR1 SGHRS and CDR2 YFSETQ. The CDR3 reads CASKFDGDRFVTF. For the CDR3, the DNA is TGCGCCAGCAAATTTGATGGGGACAGGTTCGTCACCTTC.

The rearrangement uses TRBV30 and TRBJ1-3; 7 bases are shared with TRBD1. With V trimmed by 7 bases and J by 0 bases, 6 bases remained unmatched. The V gene's germline CDR1 is GTSNPN and CDR2 SVGIG (reference sequence). The CDR3 is 14 amino acids. CDR3 DNA sequence: TGTGCCTTTTGGGACAGCGCCTCTGGAAACACCATATATTTT. Its protein is CAFWDSASGNTIYF.

Here the CDR3 reads CASSLGGAITYNEQFF. The CDR3 DNA reads TGTGCCAGCAGCTTAGGTGGGGCCATAACCTACAATGAGCAGTTCTTC. The genes are TRBV5-6 and TRBJ2-1, with D possibly being TRBD1 (5 bases). CDR3 size: 16 residues. The V gene lost 2 bases and the J gene lost 2 bases, with 14 bases spanning the gap. Germline values: CDR1 SGHDT, CDR2 YYEEEE.

The rearrangement links TRBV10-2 to TRBJ2-2; TRBD2 agrees at 13 bases. The V and J ends lost 7 bases and 5 bases, in that order; junction bases with no gene match: 13. This CDR3 spans 18 amino acids. Germline V gene sequence: CDR1 WSHSY, CDR2 SAAADI. CDR3 bases: TGCGCCAGCAAAAACTGGGCAGGGACTAGCGGGGAAACCGGGGAGCTGTTTTTT. Translated, it gives CASKNWAGTSGETGELFF.

The chain carries TRBV7-9 and TRBJ1-2; D is ambiguous. Trimming removed 3 bases from V and 3 bases from J, with 14 bases in between. CDR3 length: 15 amino acids. CDR1 is SEHNR, CDR2 FQNEAQ, per germline (reference sequence). CDR3 sequence (DNA): TGTGCCAGCAGCTTCATGGTGTCGGGTGACTATGGCTACACCTTC. Translation: CASSFMVSGDYGYTF.

A note on this clone: The DNA is omitted, as the CDR3 cannot be located on it reliably, and the CDR3 follows TCRdb's listing. The V and J genes are TRBV6-5 and TRBJ1-3; the table's D call, TRBD1, has no DNA check behind it. The CDR3 numbers 14 amino acids, ends counted. CDR1 and CDR2 (germline): MNHEY, SVGAGI. The CDR3 reads CASSSSTGRNTIYF.

The chain uses TRBV4-3 and TRBJ1-2, with D unclear. The germline CDR1 and CDR2 sequences are LGHNA and YSLEER. The CDR3 sequence is 17 residues long. V lost 0 bases, J lost 4 bases, and 18 bases lay in between. The CDR3 DNA reads TGCGCCAGCAGCCAAGATAGTGGGCAGGAAATCCCCTATGGCTACACCTTC. Protein: CASSQDSGQEIPYGYTF.

This chain uses TRBV10-3 with TRBJ1-3, with D unresolved. Trimming cost V 0 bases and J 0 bases, with 9 bases left between them. Germline CDR1 is ENHRY and CDR2 is SYGVKD. The CDR3 sequence is 16 residues long. CDR3 sequence: CAISESSRNSGNTIYF. Written as DNA, the CDR3 is TGTGCCATCAGTGAGTCGAGCAGGAACTCTGGAAACACCATATATTTT.

The chain links TRBV6-5 to TRBJ1-1; possibly TRBD1 for D (5 bases). Germline V lookup: CDR1 MNHEY, CDR2 SVGAGI. V was shortened by 2 bases and J by 3 bases, with 16 bases between the two germline ends. This CDR3 has 16 residues. The CDR3, as DNA: TGTGCCAGCAGTTACAAGCAGGGCAGTCCCTACACTGAAGCTTTCTTT. It is translated as CASSYKQGSPYTEAFF.

The V gene is TRBV18, the J gene TRBJ1-5; TRBD1 agrees at 8 bases. CDR3 length equals 15 residues. The germline gives CDR1 KGHSH, CDR2 LQKENI. V was clipped by 4 bases and J by 3 bases; unmatched bases: 5. The CDR3 spells CASSQDRGTNQPQHF. The CDR3, as DNA: TGTGCCAGCTCACAAGACAGGGGAACCAATCAGCCCCAGCATTTT.

This clone came up a few times. The V and J genes are TRBV11-2 and TRBJ2-7; maybe TRBD1 (7 bases). This CDR3 has 15 amino acids. The V and J ends lost 5 bases and 3 bases respectively, with 17 bases between them. The germline V gene has CDR1 SGHAT and CDR2 FQNNGV. The CDR3 region is CASSPTAGGNYEQYF. CDR3 in DNA: TGTGCCAGCAGCCCAACGGCAGGGGGGAACTACGAGCAGTACTTC.

CDR3 amino acids: CASSPRTGINEQYF. CDR3 sequence (DNA): TGTGCCAGCAGCCCAAGGACAGGGATCAACGAGCAGTACTTC. The chain carries TRBV5-6 and TRBJ2-7, with 8 nucleotides matching TRBD1. From germline, CDR1 is SGHDT and CDR2 YYEEEE. The CDR3 totals 14 residues. Trimming removed 4 bases from V and 5 bases from J; junction bases left unmatched: 8.

The chain recombines TRBV15 with TRBJ2-7; 13 positions match TRBD2. After removal of 5 bases from V and 5 bases from J, the junction contained 12 bases not matched to a gene. This CDR3 is 17 amino acids long. CDR1 LNHNV and CDR2 YYDKDF come from the germline V gene (reference sequence). CDR3 DNA: TGTGCCACCAGCCCCCGACACGGACTAGCGGGGGTTAACGAGCAGTACGTC. It is translated as CATSPRHGLAGVNEQYV.

The J gene is TRBJ1-5, the V gene TRBV4-1, with 10 bases fitting TRBD1. The ends lost 1 base at V and 5 bases at J; junction bases unmatched: 8. The CDR3 consists of 17 residues. Germline V gives CDR1 MGHRA, CDR2 YSYEKL. In nucleotides, the CDR3 is TGCGCCAGCAGCCAAGGCCCCGGACAGGGGGTCCATCAGCCCCAGCATTTT. Its protein product is CASSQGPGQGVHQPQHF.

This chain uses TRBV27 with TRBJ2-7; 9 nucleotides line up with TRBD1. V shed 7 bases and J 8 bases; nucleotides not matched to a gene: 15. In germline, CDR1 is MNHEY, CDR2 SMNVEV (reference sequence). The CDR3 contains 15 residues. The CDR3 loop reads CASTPGDREAGKQYF. In nucleotides, the CDR3 is TGTGCCAGCACTCCGGGGGACAGGGAGGCCGGTAAGCAGTACTTC.

The rearrangement joins TRBV15 to TRBJ1-5; a weak D match, TRBD1 (6 bases). Germline CDR1 reads LNHNV; CDR2 reads YYDKDF (reference sequence). Between the trimmed V and J ends, which lost 0 bases and 5 bases, there was a span of 11 bases. CDR3 length: 15 amino acids. The CDR3 nucleotides read TGTGCCACCAGCAGAGACCCCGGGACATATCAGCCCCAGCATTTT. Residues: CATSRDPGTYQPQHF.